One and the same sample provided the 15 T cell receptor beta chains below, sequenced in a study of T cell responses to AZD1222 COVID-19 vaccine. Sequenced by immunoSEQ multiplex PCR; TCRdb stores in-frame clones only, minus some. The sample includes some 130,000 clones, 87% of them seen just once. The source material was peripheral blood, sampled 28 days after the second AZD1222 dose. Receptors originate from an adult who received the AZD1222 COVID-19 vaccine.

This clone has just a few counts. The CDR3 DNA sequence: TGTGCCAGCAGCTTAAGTCTAGCGAACGAGCAGTTCTTC. It is translated as CASSLSLANEQFF. The chain links TRBV7-3 to TRBJ2-1; maybe TRBD2 (6 bases). The V end was cut by 1 base, the J end by 10 bases, with 11 bases between. The germline V gene has CDR1 SGHTA and CDR2 FQGTGA. This CDR3 is 13 amino acids long.

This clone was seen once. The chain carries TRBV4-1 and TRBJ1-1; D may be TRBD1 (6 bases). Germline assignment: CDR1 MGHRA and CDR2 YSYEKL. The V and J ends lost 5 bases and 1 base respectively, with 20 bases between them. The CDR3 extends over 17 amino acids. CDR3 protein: CASSRGGLVRENTEAFF. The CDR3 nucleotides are TGCGCCAGCAGCAGAGGGGGGCTTGTAAGGGAGAACACTGAAGCTTTCTTT.

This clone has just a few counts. This chain's CDR3 is CASSGGEQYF. The DNA for the CDR3 is TGTGCCAGCAGCGGGGGCGAGCAGTACTTC. The chain is built from TRBV2 and TRBJ2-7; TRBD2 might be the D (6 bases). This CDR3 contains 10 residues. Germline V gene sequence: CDR1 SNHLY, CDR2 FYNNEI. The V gene lost 6 bases and the J gene lost 6 bases, with 6 bases spanning the gap.

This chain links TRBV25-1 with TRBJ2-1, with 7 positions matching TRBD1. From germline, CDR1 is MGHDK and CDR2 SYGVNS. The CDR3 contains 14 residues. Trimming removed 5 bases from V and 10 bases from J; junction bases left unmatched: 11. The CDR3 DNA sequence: TGTGCCAGCAGTTCCGAGACAGGGATCGTGGAGCAGTTCTTC. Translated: CASSSETGIVEQFF.

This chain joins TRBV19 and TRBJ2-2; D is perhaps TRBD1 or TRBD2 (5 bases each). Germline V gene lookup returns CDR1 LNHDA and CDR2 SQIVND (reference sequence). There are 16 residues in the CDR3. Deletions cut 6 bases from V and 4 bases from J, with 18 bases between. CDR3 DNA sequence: TGTGCCAGTAGCCCCACGGGGCTGCGTCGCACCGGGGAGCTGTTTTTT. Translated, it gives CASSPTGLRRTGELFF.

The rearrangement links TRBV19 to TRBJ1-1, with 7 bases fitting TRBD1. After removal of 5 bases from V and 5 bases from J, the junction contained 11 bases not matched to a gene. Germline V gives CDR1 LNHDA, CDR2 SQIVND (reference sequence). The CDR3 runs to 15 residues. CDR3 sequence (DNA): TGTGCCAGTAGTTCCTCGACGACAGGGCGGACTGAAGCTTTCTTT. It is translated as CASSSSTTGRTEAFF.

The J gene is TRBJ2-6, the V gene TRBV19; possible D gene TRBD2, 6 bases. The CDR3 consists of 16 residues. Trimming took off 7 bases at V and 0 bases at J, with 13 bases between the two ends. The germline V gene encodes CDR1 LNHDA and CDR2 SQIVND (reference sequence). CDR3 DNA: TGTGCCAGTAAGGGGCGGGATAGCTCTGGGGCCAACGTCCTGACTTTC. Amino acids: CASKGRDSSGANVLTF.

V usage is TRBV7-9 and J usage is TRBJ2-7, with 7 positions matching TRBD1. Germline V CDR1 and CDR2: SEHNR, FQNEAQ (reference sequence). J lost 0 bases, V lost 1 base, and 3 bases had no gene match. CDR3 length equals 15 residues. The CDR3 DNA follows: TGTGCCAGCAGCTTAGGGGACAGACCCTCCTACGAGCAGTACTTC. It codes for CASSLGDRPSYEQYF. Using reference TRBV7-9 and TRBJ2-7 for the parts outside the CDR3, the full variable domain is DTGVSQNPRHKITKRGQNVTFRCDPISEHNRLYWYRQTLGQGPEFLTYFQNEAQLEKSRLLSDRFSAERPKGSFSTLEIQRTEQGDSAMYLCASSLGDRPSYEQYFGPGTRLTVT.

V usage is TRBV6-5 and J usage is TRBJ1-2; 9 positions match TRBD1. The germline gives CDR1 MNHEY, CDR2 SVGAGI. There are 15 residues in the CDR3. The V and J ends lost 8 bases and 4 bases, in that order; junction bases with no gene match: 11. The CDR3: CASGPPGQGAYGYTF. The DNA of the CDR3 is TGTGCCAGCGGCCCCCCGGGACAGGGTGCCTATGGCTACACCTTC.

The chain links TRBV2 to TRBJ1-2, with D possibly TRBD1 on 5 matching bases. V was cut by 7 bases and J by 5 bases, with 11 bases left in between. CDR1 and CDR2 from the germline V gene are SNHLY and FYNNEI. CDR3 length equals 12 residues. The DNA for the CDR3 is TGTGCCAGCAACCAGGGATTTTATGGCTACACCTTC. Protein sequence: CASNQGFYGYTF.

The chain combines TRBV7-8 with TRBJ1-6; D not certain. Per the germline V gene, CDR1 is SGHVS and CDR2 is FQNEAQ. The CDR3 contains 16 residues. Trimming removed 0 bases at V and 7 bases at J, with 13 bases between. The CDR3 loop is CASSLATQVWNSPLHF. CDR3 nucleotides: TGTGCCAGCAGCTTAGCTACCCAGGTCTGGAATTCACCCCTCCACTTT.

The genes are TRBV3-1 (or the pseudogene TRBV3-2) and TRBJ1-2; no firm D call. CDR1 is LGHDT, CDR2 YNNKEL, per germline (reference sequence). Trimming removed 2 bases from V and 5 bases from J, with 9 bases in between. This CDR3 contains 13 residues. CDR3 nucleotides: TGTGCCAGCAGCCAACTTCAGACGTATGGCTACACCTTC. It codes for CASSQLQTYGYTF.

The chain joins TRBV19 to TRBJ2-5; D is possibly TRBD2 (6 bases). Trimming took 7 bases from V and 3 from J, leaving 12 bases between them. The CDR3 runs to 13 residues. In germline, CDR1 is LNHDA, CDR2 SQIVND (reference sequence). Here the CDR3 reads CASTLGGEETQYF. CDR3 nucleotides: TGTGCCAGTACCTTGGGAGGTGAAGAGACCCAGTACTTC.

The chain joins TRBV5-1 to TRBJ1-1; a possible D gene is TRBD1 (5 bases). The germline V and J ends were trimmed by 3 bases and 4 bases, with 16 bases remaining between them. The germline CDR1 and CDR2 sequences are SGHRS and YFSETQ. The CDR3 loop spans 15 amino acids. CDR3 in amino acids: CASSSLDTGGTEAFF. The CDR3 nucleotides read TGCGCCAGCAGCTCCCTGGACACGGGAGGCACTGAAGCTTTCTTT.

In DNA form, the CDR3 reads TGTGCCACCAGTGTGTCGCGGGGGGGGGATACGCAGTATTTT. Encoded protein: CATSVSRGGDTQYF. The V gene is TRBV24-1, the J gene TRBJ2-3; 9 bases align to TRBD2. The CDR3 is 14 residues long. From germline, CDR1 is KGHDR and CDR2 SFDVKD. V shed 5 bases and J 6 bases; nucleotides not matched to a gene: 5.